This TCR beta chain comes out of a study of T cell responses to AZD1222 COVID-19 vaccine. The study, taken as a whole, reports: Dominant at 160-218 and 743-854, vaccine-associated CD4 TCRs also spanned spike. Clonal diversity may have been underestimated in mostly white British donors.

The assay was immunoSEQ multiplex PCR, and TCRdb's table has in-frame clones only and misses some. The data contain just over 8,000 clones, roughly 90% of them singletons. V lost 0 bases and J lost 7, with 8 bases in between. Germline loops: CDR1 SGHRS, CDR2 YFSETQ. This CDR3 contains 13 residues. This clone appeared once. Its specificity is not known. V usage is TRBV5-1 and J usage is TRBJ2-1; D not certain. The specimen comprised peripheral blood, sampled 28 days after the second AZD1222 dose. The TCR sequence derives from an adult who received the AZD1222 COVID-19 vaccine. CDR3 protein: CASSLEAKNEQFF. As DNA, the CDR3 is TGCGCCAGCAGCTTGGAGGCCAAGAATGAGCAGTTCTTC.